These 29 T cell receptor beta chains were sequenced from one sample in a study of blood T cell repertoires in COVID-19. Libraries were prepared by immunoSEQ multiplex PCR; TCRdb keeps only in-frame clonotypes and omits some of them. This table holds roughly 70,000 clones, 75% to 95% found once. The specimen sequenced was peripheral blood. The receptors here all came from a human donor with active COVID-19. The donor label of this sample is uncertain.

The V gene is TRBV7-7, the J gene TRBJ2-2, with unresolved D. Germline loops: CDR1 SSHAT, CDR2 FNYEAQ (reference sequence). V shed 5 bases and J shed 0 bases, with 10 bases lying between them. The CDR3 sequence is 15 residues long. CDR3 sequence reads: CASSGSPTNTGELFF. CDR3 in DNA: TGTGCCAGCAGCGGCTCACCCACGAACACCGGGGAGCTGTTTTTT.

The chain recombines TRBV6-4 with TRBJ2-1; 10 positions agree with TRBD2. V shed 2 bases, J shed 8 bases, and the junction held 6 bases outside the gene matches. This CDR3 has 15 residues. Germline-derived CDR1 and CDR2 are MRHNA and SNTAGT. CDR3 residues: CASSDPASGSDEQFF. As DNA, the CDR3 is TGTGCCAGCAGTGACCCGGCTAGCGGGAGTGATGAGCAGTTCTTC.

CDR3 in amino acids: CASSPLLSQQFF. For the CDR3, the DNA is TGTGCCAGCAGCCCCCTACTAAGCCAGCAGTTCTTC. The chain employs TRBV12-3 or TRBV12-4 and TRBJ2-1; D is ambiguous. The CDR3 consists of 12 residues. Trimming shortened V by 6 bases and J by 11 bases, and 14 bases separated the two germline ends.

The CDR3 DNA follows: TGTGCCAGCTCACCGACAGGGGGTGCGACTGAAGCTTTCTTT. Translated, it gives CASSPTGGATEAFF. The chain carries TRBV18 and TRBJ1-1, with 9 bases that match TRBD1. Trimming removed 3 bases from V and 5 bases from J; junction bases left unmatched: 4. Germline CDR1 reads KGHSH; CDR2 reads LQKENI. CDR3 length: 14 amino acids.

CDR3 amino acids: CASSWTGGNQPQHF. The CDR3 nucleotides read TGTGCCAGCAGTTGGACAGGGGGCAATCAGCCCCAGCATTTT. This rearrangement joins TRBV6-5 to TRBJ1-5; 9 bases are shared with TRBD1. This CDR3 is built from 14 residues. V shed 4 bases, J shed 2 bases, and the junction held 0 bases outside the gene matches. CDR1 is MNHEY and CDR2 is SVGAGI in the germline V gene.

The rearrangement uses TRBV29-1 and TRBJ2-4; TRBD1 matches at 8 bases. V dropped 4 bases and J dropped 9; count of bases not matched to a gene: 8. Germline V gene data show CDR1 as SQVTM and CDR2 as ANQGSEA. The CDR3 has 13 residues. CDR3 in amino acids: CSVGGTTGAIQYF. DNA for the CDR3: TGCAGCGTTGGTGGGACGACAGGGGCCATTCAGTACTTC.

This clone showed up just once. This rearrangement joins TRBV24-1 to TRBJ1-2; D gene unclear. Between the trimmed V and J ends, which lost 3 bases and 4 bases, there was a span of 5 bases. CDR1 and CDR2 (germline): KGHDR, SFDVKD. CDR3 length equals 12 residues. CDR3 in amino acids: CATSDPGYGYTF. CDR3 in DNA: TGTGCCACCAGTGATCCAGGCTATGGCTACACCTTC.

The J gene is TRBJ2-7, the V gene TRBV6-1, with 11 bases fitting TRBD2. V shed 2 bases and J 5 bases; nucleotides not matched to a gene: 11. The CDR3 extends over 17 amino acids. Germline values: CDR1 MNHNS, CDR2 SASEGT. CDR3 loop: CASSEWAISGRAHEQYF. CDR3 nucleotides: TGTGCCAGCAGTGAATGGGCTATTAGCGGGAGGGCCCACGAGCAGTACTTC.

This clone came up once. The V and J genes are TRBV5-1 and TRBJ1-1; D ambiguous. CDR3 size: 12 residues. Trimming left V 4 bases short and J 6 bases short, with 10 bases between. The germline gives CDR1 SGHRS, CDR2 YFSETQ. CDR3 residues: CASSEAASEAFF. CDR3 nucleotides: TGCGCCAGCAGCGAGGCAGCATCTGAAGCTTTCTTT.

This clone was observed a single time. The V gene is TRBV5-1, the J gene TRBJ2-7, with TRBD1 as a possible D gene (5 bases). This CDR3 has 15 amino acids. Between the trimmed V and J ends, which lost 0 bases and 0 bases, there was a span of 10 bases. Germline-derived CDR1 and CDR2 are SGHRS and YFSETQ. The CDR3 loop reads CASSLGLQASYEQYF. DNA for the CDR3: TGCGCCAGCAGCTTGGGTTTACAGGCCTCCTACGAGCAGTACTTC.

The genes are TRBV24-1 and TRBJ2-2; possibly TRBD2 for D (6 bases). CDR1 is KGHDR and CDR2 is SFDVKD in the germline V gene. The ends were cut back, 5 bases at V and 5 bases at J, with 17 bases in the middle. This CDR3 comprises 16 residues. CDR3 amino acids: CATSATEEGRTGELFF. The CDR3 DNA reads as TGTGCCACCAGTGCCACCGAGGAGGGGCGAACCGGGGAGCTGTTTTTT.

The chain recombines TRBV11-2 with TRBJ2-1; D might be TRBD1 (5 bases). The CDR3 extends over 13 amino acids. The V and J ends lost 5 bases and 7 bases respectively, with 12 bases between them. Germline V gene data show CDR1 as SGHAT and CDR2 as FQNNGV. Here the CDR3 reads CASSRDRGNEQFF. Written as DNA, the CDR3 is TGTGCCAGCAGCCGCGATAGGGGAAATGAGCAGTTCTTC.

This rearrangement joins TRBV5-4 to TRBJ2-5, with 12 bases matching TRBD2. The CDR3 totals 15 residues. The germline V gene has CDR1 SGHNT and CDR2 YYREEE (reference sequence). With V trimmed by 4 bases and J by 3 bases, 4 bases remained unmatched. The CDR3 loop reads CASSGWTSGKETQYF. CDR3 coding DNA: TGTGCCAGCAGCGGATGGACTAGCGGGAAAGAGACCCAGTACTTC.

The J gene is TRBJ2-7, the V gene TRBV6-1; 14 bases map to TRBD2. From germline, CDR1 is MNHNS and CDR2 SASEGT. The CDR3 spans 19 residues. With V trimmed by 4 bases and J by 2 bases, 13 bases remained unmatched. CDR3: CASSGVRTSGGSRAYEQYF. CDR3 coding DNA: TGTGCCAGCAGTGGGGTTCGGACTAGCGGGGGGTCTAGGGCCTACGAGCAGTACTTC.

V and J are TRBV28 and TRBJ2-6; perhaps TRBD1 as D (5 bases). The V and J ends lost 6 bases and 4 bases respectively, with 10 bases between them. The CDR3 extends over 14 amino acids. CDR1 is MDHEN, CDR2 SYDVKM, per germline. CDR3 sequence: CASRKQAGANVLTF. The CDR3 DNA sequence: TGTGCCAGCAGGAAACAGGCCGGGGCCAACGTCCTGACTTTC.

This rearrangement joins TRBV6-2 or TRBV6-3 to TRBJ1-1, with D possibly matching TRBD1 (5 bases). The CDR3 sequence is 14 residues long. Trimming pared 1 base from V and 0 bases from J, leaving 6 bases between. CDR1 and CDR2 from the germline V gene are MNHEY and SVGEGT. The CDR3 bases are TGTGCCAGCAGTTACTGGGGCATGAACACTGAAGCTTTCTTT. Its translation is CASSYWGMNTEAFF.

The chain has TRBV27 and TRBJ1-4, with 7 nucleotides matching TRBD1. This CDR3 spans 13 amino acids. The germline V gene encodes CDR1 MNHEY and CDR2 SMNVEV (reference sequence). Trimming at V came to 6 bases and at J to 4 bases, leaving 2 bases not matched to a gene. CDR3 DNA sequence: TGTGCCAGCAGGGGACAGCTTAATGAAAAACTGTTTTTT. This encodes CASRGQLNEKLFF. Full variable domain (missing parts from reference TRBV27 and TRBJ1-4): EAQVTQNPRYLITVTGKKLTVTCSQNMNHEYMSWYRQDPGLGLRQIYYSMNVEVTDKGDVPEGYKVSRKEKRNFPLILESPSPNQTSLYFCASRGQLNEKLFFGSGTQLSVL.

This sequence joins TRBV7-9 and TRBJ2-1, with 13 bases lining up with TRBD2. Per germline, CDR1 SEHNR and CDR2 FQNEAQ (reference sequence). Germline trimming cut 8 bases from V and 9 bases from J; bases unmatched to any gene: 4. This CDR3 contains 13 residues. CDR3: CASGLAGVLEQFF. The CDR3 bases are TGTGCCAGCGGACTAGCGGGAGTGCTTGAGCAGTTCTTC. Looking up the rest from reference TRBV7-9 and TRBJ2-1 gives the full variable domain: DTGVSQNPRHKITKRGQNVTFRCDPISEHNRLYWYRQTLGQGPEFLTYFQNEAQLEKSRLLSDRFSAERPKGSFSTLEIQRTEQGDSAMYLCASGLAGVLEQFFGPGTRLTVL.

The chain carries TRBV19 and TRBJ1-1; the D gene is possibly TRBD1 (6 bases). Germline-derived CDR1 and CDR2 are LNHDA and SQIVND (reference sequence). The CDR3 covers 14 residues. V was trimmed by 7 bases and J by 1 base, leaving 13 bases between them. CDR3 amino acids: CASTYGGANTEAFF. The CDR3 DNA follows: TGTGCCAGTACTTACGGGGGGGCGAACACTGAAGCTTTCTTT.

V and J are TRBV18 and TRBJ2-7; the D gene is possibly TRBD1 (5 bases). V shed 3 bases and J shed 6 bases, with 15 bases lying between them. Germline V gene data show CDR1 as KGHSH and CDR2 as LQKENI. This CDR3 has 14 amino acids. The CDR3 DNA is TGTGCCAGCTCACCGATGCAGGGTCTGCCCGAGCAGTACTTC. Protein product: CASSPMQGLPEQYF. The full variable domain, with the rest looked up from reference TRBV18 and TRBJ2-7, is NAGVMQNPRHLVRRRGQEARLRCSPMKGHSHVYWYRQLPEEGLKFMVYLQKENIIDESGMPKERFSAEFPKEGPSILRIQQVVRGDSAAYFCASSPMQGLPEQYFGPGTRLTVT.

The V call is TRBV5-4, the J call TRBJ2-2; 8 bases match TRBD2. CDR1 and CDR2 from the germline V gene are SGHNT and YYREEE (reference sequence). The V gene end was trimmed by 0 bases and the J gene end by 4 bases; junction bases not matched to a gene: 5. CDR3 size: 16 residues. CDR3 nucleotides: TGTGCCAGCAGCTTGGGCGGGAGGCAGTTCACCGGGGAGCTGTTTTTT. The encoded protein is CASSLGGRQFTGELFF.

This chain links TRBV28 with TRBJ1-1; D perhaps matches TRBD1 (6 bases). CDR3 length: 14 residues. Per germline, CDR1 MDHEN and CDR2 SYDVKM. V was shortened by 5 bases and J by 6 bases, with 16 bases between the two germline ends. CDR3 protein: CASSPHRVKAEAFF. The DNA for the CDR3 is TGTGCCAGCAGTCCGCACAGGGTAAAGGCTGAAGCTTTCTTT.

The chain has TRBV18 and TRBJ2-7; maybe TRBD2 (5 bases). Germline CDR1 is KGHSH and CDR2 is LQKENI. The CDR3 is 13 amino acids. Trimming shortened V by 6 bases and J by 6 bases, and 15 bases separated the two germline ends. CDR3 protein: CASSPGIHGEQYF. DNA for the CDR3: TGTGCCAGCTCGCCGGGAATCCATGGCGAGCAGTACTTC.

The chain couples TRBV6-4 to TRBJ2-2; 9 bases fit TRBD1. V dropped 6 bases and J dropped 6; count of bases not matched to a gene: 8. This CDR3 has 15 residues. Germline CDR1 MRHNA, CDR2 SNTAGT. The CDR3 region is CASSAGTGNSGELFF. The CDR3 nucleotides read TGTGCCAGCAGCGCCGGGACAGGGAATTCCGGGGAGCTGTTTTTT.

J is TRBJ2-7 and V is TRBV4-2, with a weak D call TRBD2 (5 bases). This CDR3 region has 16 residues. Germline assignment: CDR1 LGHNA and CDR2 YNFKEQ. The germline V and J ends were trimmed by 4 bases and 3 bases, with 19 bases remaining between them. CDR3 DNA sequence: TGTGCCAGCAGCCGATTGGGTAGCGCCCAGAGCTACGAGCAGTACTTC. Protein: CASSRLGSAQSYEQYF.

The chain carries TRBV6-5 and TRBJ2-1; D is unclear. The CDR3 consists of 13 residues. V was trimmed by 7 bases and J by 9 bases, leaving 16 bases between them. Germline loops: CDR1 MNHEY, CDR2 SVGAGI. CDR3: CASNSRKPGEQFF. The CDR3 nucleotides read TGTGCCAGCAATAGCCGAAAACCGGGTGAGCAGTTCTTC.

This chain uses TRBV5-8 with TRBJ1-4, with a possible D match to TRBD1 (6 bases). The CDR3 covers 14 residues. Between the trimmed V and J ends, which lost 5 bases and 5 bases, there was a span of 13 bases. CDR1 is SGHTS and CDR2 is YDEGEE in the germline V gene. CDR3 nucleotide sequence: TGTGCCAGCAGTTCGGGACAAAGAAATGAAAAACTGTTTTTT. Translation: CASSSGQRNEKLFF.

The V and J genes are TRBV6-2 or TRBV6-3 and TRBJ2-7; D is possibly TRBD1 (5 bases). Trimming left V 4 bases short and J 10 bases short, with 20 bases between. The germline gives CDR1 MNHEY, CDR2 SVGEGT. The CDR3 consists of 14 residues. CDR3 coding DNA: TGTGCCAGCAGTTCTTTACAGGTGCCTACGAGACAGTACTTC. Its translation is CASSSLQVPTRQYF.

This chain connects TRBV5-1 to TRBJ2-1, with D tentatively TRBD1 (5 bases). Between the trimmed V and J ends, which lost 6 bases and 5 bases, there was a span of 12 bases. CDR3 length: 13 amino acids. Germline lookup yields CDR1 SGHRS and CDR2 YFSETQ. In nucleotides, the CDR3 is TGCGCCAGCAATTTTCAGGGTGACAATGAGCAGTTCTTC. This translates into CASNFQGDNEQFF.